The 27 T cell receptor beta chains presented below share a single source sample, sequenced in a study of PD-L1 blockade in urothelial cancer. Assay used: immunoSEQ multiplex PCR; TCRdb lists only in-frame clones, some missing. The sample consists of 70,000 to 85,000 clones, around 84% of them appearing once. Here the sequenced sample was PBMCs, taken around atezolizumab (anti-PD-L1) treatment. The receptors come from a man aged 65 to 79 with urothelial cancer.

The J gene is TRBJ1-2, the V gene TRBV10-2; possible D gene TRBD1, 6 bases. V gave up 8 bases and J gave up 8 bases, with 21 bases separating them. CDR1 WSHSY and CDR2 SAAADI come from the germline V gene. The CDR3 runs 14 residues. The CDR3 here is CASLDQGPGGGYTF. CDR3 nucleotide sequence: TGCGCCAGCCTAGACCAGGGGCCCGGCGGGGGCTACACCTTC.

This clone has more than one count but fewer than ten. The chain combines TRBV28 with TRBJ2-7, with D possibly being TRBD1 (6 bases). This CDR3 spans 13 amino acids. Germline values: CDR1 MDHEN, CDR2 SYDVKM. Trimming removed 7 bases from V and 1 base from J, with 11 bases in between. The CDR3: CASTLDSSYEQYF. The CDR3 region has the DNA TGTGCCAGCACCTTGGACAGTTCCTACGAGCAGTACTTC. Using reference TRBV28 and TRBJ2-7 for the parts outside the CDR3, the full variable domain is DVKVTQSSRYLVKRTGEKVFLECVQDMDHENMFWYRQDPGLGLRLIYFSYDVKMKEKGDIPEGYSVSREKKERFSLILESASTNQTSMYLCASTLDSSYEQYFGPGTRLTVT.

This clone occurred a few times. Other nucleotide sequences from this sample produce the same CDR3. The chain has TRBV7-2 and TRBJ1-1; D gene ambiguous. This CDR3 has 14 residues. V shed 1 base and J shed 1 base, with 7 bases lying between them. The germline V gene has CDR1 SGHTA and CDR2 FQGNSA. The DNA of the CDR3 is TGTGCCAGCAGCTTAGGGGCAGCGAACACTGAAGCTTTCTTT. Its protein product is CASSLGAANTEAFF.

This sequence joins TRBV2 and TRBJ2-5, with 7 positions matching TRBD1. The CDR3 sequence is 15 residues long. Looked up from germline, CDR1 is SNHLY and CDR2 is FYNNEI. V trimming: 2 bases; J trimming: 3 bases; junction bases outside the gene matches: 6. The chain's CDR3 is CASSERRTGKETQYF. DNA for the CDR3: TGTGCCAGCAGTGAAAGGAGGACAGGAAAAGAGACCCAGTACTTC.

CDR3 residues: CASSLTRGQPQHF. CDR3 coding DNA: TGTGCCAGCAGCTTAACTCGCGGTCAGCCCCAGCATTTT. The rearrangement links TRBV7-3 to TRBJ1-5, with D hard to call. In germline, CDR1 is SGHTA, CDR2 FQGTGA. The V and J ends lost 0 bases and 6 bases respectively, with 6 bases between them. The CDR3 loop spans 13 amino acids.

This chain links TRBV5-8 with TRBJ2-5, with D possibly matching TRBD2 (5 bases). CDR3 length: 15 residues. The V gene's germline CDR1 is SGHTS and CDR2 YDEGEE. V was pared by 0 bases and J by 0 bases, with 9 bases between. The DNA of the CDR3 is TGTGCCAGCAGCTTGGCCGGGGTGTACCAAGAGACCCAGTACTTC. Translated, it gives CASSLAGVYQETQYF.

The rearrangement joins TRBV10-2 to TRBJ2-7; the match to TRBD2 covers 7 bases. This CDR3 has 14 residues. Trimming cost V 1 base and J 6 bases; bases outside gene matches: 6. In germline, CDR1 is WSHSY, CDR2 SAAADI. CDR3 nucleotides: TGCGCCAGCAGTGAGTACGCGGGAGCTGGCGAGCAGTACTTC. The encoded protein is CASSEYAGAGEQYF.

V gene TRBV21-1 combines with J gene TRBJ1-5. TRBV21-1 is flagged as a pseudogene. The CDR3 totals 17 residues. The CDR3 nucleotides read TGTGCCAGCAGCAATGGGGGTAGACATACGGGAGGTCAACCCCAGCATTTT. Its translation: CASSNGGRHTGGQPQHF.

The chain is built from TRBV28 and TRBJ2-1; maybe TRBD2 (6 bases). Germline lookup yields CDR1 MDHEN and CDR2 SYDVKM. With 10 bases removed from V and 2 bases from J, the gap between germline ends came to 12 bases. CDR3 length equals 13 residues. CDR3 sequence: CAIGASAYNEQFF. CDR3 nucleotides: TGTGCCATTGGGGCTAGCGCCTACAATGAGCAGTTCTTC.

This clone was counted only a few times. CDR3 amino acids: CASKLSLSSGNTIYF. As DNA, the CDR3 is TGTGCCAGCAAGCTGAGTCTCTCCTCTGGAAACACCATATATTTT. V usage is TRBV28 and J usage is TRBJ1-3; unclear D gene. The CDR3 totals 15 residues. Between the trimmed V and J ends, which lost 7 bases and 0 bases, there was a span of 13 bases. Germline V CDR1 and CDR2: MDHEN, SYDVKM.

The rearrangement uses TRBV29-1 and TRBJ1-2, with D perhaps matching TRBD1 (6 bases). Trimming removed 6 bases at V and 4 bases at J, with 12 bases between. CDR1 is SQVTM and CDR2 is ANQGSEA in the germline V gene. The CDR3 loop spans 12 amino acids. Written as DNA, the CDR3 is TGCAGCGTAGAACAGGGACTCTATGGCTACACCTTC. This gives the protein CSVEQGLYGYTF. The complete variable domain, with remaining parts taken from reference TRBV29-1 and TRBJ1-2, reads SAVISQKPSRDICQRGTSLTIQCQVDSQVTMMFWYRQQPGQSLTLIATANQGSEATYESGFVIDKFPISRPNLTFSTLTVSNMSPEDSSIYLCSVEQGLYGYTFGSGTRLTVV.

The rearrangement links TRBV4-1 to TRBJ2-1; maybe TRBD2 (5 bases). The CDR3 covers 18 residues. Germline lookup yields CDR1 MGHRA and CDR2 YSYEKL. With 1 base removed from V and 4 bases from J, the gap between germline ends came to 20 bases. The CDR3 sequence: CASSQGFGLRHLYNEQFF. CDR3 sequence (DNA): TGCGCCAGCAGCCAAGGTTTCGGACTCCGACACTTATACAATGAGCAGTTCTTC.

V is TRBV18 and J is TRBJ1-1; a weak D match, TRBD1 (5 bases). The ends were cut back, 6 bases at V and 0 bases at J, with 8 bases in the middle. The V gene's germline CDR1 is KGHSH and CDR2 LQKENI. The CDR3 covers 13 residues. The CDR3 DNA follows: TGTGCCAGCTCGACAGTTATGAACACTGAAGCTTTCTTT. This encodes CASSTVMNTEAFF.

The rearrangement joins TRBV9 to TRBJ1-5; D unclear. The V gene lost 2 bases and the J gene lost 1 base, with 7 bases spanning the gap. The CDR3 has 14 residues. Germline V gene sequence: CDR1 SGDLS, CDR2 YYNGEE. The CDR3 DNA is TGTGCCAGCAGCGTGAGCGGGAGCAATCAGCCCCAGCATTTT. This sequence encodes CASSVSGSNQPQHF.

V and J are TRBV9 and TRBJ2-7, with a weak D call TRBD2 (7 bases). Trimming stripped 3 bases from V and 1 base from J, with 17 bases between. The CDR3 sequence is 16 residues long. Germline assignment: CDR1 SGDLS and CDR2 YYNGEE. The CDR3 DNA reads TGTGCCAGCAGCGCCCTAGGGGGGGACGGATCCTACGAGCAGTACTTC. Translated, it gives CASSALGGDGSYEQYF.

The sample holds one count of this clone. The CDR3 coding sequence is TGCGCCAGCAGCTTGGCCGCAGATTACAATGAGCAGTTCTTC. Its translation: CASSLAADYNEQFF. The J gene is TRBJ2-1, the V gene TRBV5-1; D uncertain. Germline CDR1 SGHRS, CDR2 YFSETQ. Trimming pared 0 bases from V and 4 bases from J, leaving 8 bases between. The CDR3 runs 14 residues.

The chain employs TRBV6-5 and TRBJ2-1; 11 bases align to TRBD1. With 0 bases clipped from V and 4 bases from J, the junction kept 2 bases outside the gene matches. Germline V gene data show CDR1 as MNHEY and CDR2 as SVGAGI. CDR3 size: 16 residues. CDR3: CASSYSGTGGYNEQFF. CDR3 in DNA: TGTGCCAGCAGTTACTCAGGGACAGGGGGTTACAATGAGCAGTTCTTC.

The chain combines TRBV11-1 with TRBJ2-1, with 14 bases lining up with TRBD2. The CDR3 covers 19 residues. J was trimmed by 0 bases and V by 6 bases; bases with no gene match: 10. Germline V gene lookup returns CDR1 SGHAT and CDR2 FQDESV (reference sequence). In DNA form, the CDR3 reads TGTGCCAGCAGACCCTCCGGGACTAGCGGGAGTTCCTCCTACAATGAGCAGTTCTTC. Residues: CASRPSGTSGSSSYNEQFF.

The chain joins TRBV2 to TRBJ1-1; possibly TRBD1 for D (5 bases). V was shortened by 2 bases and J by 0 bases, with 10 bases between the two germline ends. CDR3 length: 15 amino acids. Germline loops: CDR1 SNHLY, CDR2 FYNNEI. The CDR3 coding sequence is TGTGCCAGCAGTGAAACGCGGGGGATGAACACTGAAGCTTTCTTT. Encoded protein: CASSETRGMNTEAFF.

The chain is built from TRBV6-5 and TRBJ2-3, with 7 bases lining up with TRBD1. The germline V gene has CDR1 MNHEY and CDR2 SVGAGI. The junction had 6 bases not matched to a gene; V was cut back by 6 bases and J by 9 bases. This CDR3 contains 12 residues. The chain's CDR3 is CASRSRGQTQYF. The CDR3 bases are TGTGCCAGCAGATCCCGGGGACAGACGCAGTATTTT.

V usage is TRBV19 and J usage is TRBJ1-1, with TRBD1 as a possible D gene (5 bases). Trimming stripped 7 bases from V and 11 bases from J, with 14 bases between. CDR1 and CDR2 (germline): LNHDA, SQIVND (reference sequence). The CDR3 has 11 amino acids. The DNA of the CDR3 is TGTGCCAGTAAAAGGAGGGGATGGGCTTTCTTT. Translation gives CASKRRGWAFF.

The rearrangement links TRBV10-2 to TRBJ2-7; 14 positions match TRBD2. Trimming at V came to 6 bases and at J to 4 bases, leaving 8 bases not matched to a gene. The CDR3 is made up of 16 amino acids. Germline CDR1 is WSHSY and CDR2 is SAAADI. The CDR3 DNA follows: TGCGCCAGCAGCCATGTGGGACTAGCGGGAGCATACGAGCAGTACTTC. This sequence encodes CASSHVGLAGAYEQYF.

The chain links TRBV30 to TRBJ2-3; 9 bases line up with TRBD2. V lost 7 bases to trimming and J lost 7 bases; unmatched junction nucleotides: 12. The CDR3 is made up of 14 amino acids. Germline V gene data show CDR1 as GTSNPN and CDR2 as SVGIG (reference sequence). The CDR3 loop is CAFAGGRPANTQYF. The CDR3 DNA reads TGTGCCTTTGCGGGAGGGAGACCCGCCAATACGCAGTATTTT.

The chain couples TRBV28 to TRBJ2-7, with TRBD1 identical over 10 bases. Germline CDR1 and CDR2: MDHEN and SYDVKM. J gave up 7 bases and V 5 bases, and 5 bases lay outside the gene matches. This CDR3 is built from 13 residues. CDR3: CASSRPGQGEQYF. The DNA of the CDR3 is TGTGCCAGCAGTAGGCCGGGACAGGGGGAGCAGTACTTC.

The J gene is TRBJ2-1, the V gene TRBV28; D is possibly TRBD1 (6 bases). The V end lost 7 bases, the J end lost 8 bases, and 18 bases lay between the germline ends. Germline V CDR1 and CDR2: MDHEN, SYDVKM. The CDR3 extends over 14 amino acids. The CDR3 DNA sequence: TGTGCCAGCAACAACCGACAGGATATCGATGAGCAGTTCTTC. It specifies CASNNRQDIDEQFF.

The chain employs TRBV28 and TRBJ1-4, with D possibly matching TRBD1 (6 bases). Germline assignment: CDR1 MDHEN and CDR2 SYDVKM. The CDR3 length is 16 residues. V lost 6 bases and J 0 bases, leaving 14 bases between the germline ends. CDR3 in amino acids: CASRPQGPATNEKLFF. CDR3 DNA sequence: TGTGCCAGCAGGCCTCAGGGGCCAGCAACTAATGAAAAACTGTTTTTT.

The chain is built from TRBV27 and TRBJ1-1, with D maybe TRBD1 (5 bases). Germline lookup yields CDR1 MNHEY and CDR2 SMNVEV (reference sequence). This CDR3 is built from 19 residues. The V end lost 6 bases, the J end lost 1 base, and 27 bases lay between the germline ends. The CDR3 region is CASRTEPYRAGHRNTEAFF. CDR3 DNA: TGTGCCAGCAGAACCGAGCCTTACCGAGCCGGACATAGGAACACTGAAGCTTTCTTT.